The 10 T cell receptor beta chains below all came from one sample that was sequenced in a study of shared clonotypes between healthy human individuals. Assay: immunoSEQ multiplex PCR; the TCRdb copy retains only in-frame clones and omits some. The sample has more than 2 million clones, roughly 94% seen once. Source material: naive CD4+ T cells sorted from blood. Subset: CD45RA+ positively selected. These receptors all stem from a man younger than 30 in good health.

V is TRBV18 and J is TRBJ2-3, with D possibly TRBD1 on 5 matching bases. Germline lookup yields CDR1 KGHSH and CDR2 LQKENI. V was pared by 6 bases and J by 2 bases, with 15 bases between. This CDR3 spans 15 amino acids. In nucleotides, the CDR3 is TGTGCCAGCTCCCGTGGGGCAAGAGACACAGATACGCAGTATTTT. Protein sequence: CASSRGARDTDTQYF.

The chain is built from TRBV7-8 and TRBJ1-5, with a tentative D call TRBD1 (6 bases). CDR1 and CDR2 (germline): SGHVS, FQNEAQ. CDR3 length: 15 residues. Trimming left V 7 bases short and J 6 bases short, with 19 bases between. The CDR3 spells CASTGGTTWGQPQHF. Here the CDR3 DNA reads TGTGCCAGCACCGGAGGGACAACTTGGGGTCAGCCCCAGCATTTT. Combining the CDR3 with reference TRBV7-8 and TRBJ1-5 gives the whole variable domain GAGVSQSPRYKVAKRGQDVALRCDPISGHVSLFWYQQALGQGPEFLTYFQNEAQLDKSGLPSDRFFAERPEGSVSTLKIQRTQQEDSAVYLCASTGGTTWGQPQHFGDGTRLSIL.

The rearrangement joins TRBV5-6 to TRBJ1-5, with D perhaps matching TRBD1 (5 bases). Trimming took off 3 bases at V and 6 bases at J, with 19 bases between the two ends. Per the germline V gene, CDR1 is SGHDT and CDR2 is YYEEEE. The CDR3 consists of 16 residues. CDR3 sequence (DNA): TGTGCCAGCAGCTCAAGAGTCCAGGGTATATCTCAGCCCCAGCATTTT. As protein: CASSSRVQGISQPQHF.

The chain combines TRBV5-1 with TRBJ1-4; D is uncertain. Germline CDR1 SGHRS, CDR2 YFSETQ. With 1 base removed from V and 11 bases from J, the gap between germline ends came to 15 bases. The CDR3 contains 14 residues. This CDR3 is CASSLHADVEKLFF. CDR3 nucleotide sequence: TGCGCCAGCAGCTTGCACGCAGACGTGGAGAAACTGTTTTTT.

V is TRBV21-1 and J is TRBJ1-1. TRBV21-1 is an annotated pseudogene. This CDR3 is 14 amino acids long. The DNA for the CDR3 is TGTGCCAGCAGCAAAGGCCGGGTTAGTACTGAAGCTTTCTTT. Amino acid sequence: CASSKGRVSTEAFF.

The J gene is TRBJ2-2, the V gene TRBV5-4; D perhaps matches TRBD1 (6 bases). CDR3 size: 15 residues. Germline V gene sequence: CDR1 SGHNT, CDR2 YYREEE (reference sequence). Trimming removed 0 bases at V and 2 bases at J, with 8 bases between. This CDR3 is CASSLVGANTGELFF. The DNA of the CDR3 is TGTGCCAGCAGCTTGGTGGGGGCCAACACCGGGGAGCTGTTTTTT.

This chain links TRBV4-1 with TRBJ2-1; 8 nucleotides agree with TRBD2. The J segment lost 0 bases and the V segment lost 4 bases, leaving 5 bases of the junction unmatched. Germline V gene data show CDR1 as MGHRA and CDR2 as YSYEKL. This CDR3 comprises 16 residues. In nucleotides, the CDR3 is TGCGCCAGCAGCCGAGAGAGCGGGAGCTCCTACAATGAGCAGTTCTTC. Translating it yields CASSRESGSSYNEQFF.

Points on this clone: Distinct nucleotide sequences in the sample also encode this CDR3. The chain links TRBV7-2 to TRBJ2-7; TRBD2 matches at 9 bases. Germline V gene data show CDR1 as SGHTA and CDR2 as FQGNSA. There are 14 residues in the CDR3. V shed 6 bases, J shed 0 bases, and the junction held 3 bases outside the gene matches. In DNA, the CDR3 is TGTGCCAGCAGTCTTAGCGGGAGCTCCTACGAGCAGTACTTC. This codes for CASSLSGSSYEQYF.

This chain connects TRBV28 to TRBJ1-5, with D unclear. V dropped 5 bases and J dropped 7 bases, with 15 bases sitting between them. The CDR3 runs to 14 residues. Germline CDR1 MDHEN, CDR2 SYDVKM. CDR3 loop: CASSLMKGGQPQHF. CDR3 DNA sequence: TGTGCCAGCAGTCTAATGAAGGGCGGACAGCCCCAGCATTTT.

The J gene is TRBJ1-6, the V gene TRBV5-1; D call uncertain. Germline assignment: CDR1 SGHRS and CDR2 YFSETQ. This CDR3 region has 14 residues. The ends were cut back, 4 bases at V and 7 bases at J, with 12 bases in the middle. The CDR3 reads CASSPANSNSPLHF. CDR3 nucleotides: TGCGCCAGCAGCCCAGCAAATTCCAATTCACCCCTCCACTTT.